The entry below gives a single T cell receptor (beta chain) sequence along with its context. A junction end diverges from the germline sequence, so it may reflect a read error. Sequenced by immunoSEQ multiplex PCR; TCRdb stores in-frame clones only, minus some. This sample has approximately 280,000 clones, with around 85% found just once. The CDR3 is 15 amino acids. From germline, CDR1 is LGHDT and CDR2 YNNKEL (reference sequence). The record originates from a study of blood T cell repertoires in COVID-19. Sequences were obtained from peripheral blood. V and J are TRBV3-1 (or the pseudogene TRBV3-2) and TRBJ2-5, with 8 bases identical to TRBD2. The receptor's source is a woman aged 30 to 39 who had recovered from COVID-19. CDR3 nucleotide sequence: TGTGCCAGCAGCCAAGTTCGAACAGCGGGAGAGCCCCAGTACTTC. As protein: CASSQVRTAGEPQYF.